This is a list of T cell receptor beta chains from one sample in a study of CD8 T cells in ankylosing spondylitis. MiXCR was run by TCRdb on the 5' RACE reads, yielding one entry per CDR3 protein. The repertoire has approximately 150,000 distinct CDR3 sequences, roughly 15% of them found once; the top ten carry roughly 30%. The sample consisted of blood, either unsorted or a sorted T cell fraction (not recorded which). These receptors were collected from a male donor with ankylosing spondylitis. Both conserved end residues are part of each CDR3. The D gene is left open where the match is weak. Some rows mark clone size as missing; the rest say once, few, many or name a class of expanded clone.

cdr3_nt cdr3_aa d_call clone_size j_call v_call
TGTGCCAGCAGTGTCTTCCGGGACAGGGGGCAGAGATCCTATAATTCACCCCTCCACTTT CASSVFRDRGQRSYNSPLHF TRBD1 . TRBJ1-6 TRBV6-4
TGTGCCAGCAGCTTATCGGGCCCGGGGCAAGTCCACGAGCAGTACTTC CASSLSGPGQVHEQYF . . TRBJ2-7 TRBV13
TGTGCCAGCAGCCCCGCTGGACCAACAGCCGAGCAGTACTTC CASSPAGPTAEQYF . . TRBJ2-7 TRBV9
TGCGCCAGCAGCTTGGGCTCAGGACAGGGGGCCTACAATGAGCAGTTCTTC CASSLGSGQGAYNEQFF TRBD1 few TRBJ2-1 TRBV5-1
TGTGCCAGCAGCCGAACAGGGACGGCTTACGAGCAGTACTTC CASSRTGTAYEQYF . many TRBJ2-7 TRBV7-2
TGTGCCAGCACCTTACTAGCGGGAGGGCTAGAGACCCAGTACTTC CASTLLAGGLETQYF TRBD2 . TRBJ2-5 TRBV3-1
TGTGCCAGCAGCTTTGCCCCTTCGAGGCCTGAGGAGACCCAGTACTTC CASSFAPSRPEETQYF . . TRBJ2-5 TRBV7-9
TGCAGCGTTCTCTCGGGCGACTCTGGGGCCAACGTCCTGACTTTC CSVLSGDSGANVLTF . many TRBJ2-6 TRBV29-1
TGTGCCAGCAGTTACTCCCTAGCGGGAGAAGAGGAGCAGTTCTTC CASSYSLAGEEEQFF TRBD2 few TRBJ2-1 TRBV6-2/TRBV6-3
TGCGCCAGCAGCCAAGGGATTGGCGGGAGTGGCTACGAGCAGTACTTC CASSQGIGGSGYEQYF TRBD2 . TRBJ2-7 TRBV4-1
TGTGCCAGCAGCGGGAAACCGGGACAGGGGGCAACAGATACGCAGTATTTT CASSGKPGQGATDTQYF TRBD1 . TRBJ2-3 TRBV9
TGTGCCAGCACCTTTAGCGGGCAAGCCTACGAGCAGTACTTC CASTFSGQAYEQYF TRBD2 many TRBJ2-7 TRBV12-3/TRBV12-4
TGTGCCAGCATCCCTCGCGGGTCCTACAATGAGCAGTTCTTC CASIPRGSYNEQFF . . TRBJ2-1 TRBV27
TGTGCCAGCAGTCCTGAGTGGTATGAGCAGTTCTTC CASSPEWYEQFF . . TRBJ2-1 TRBV28
TGTGCTAGTGGTTTGGTAAAACAGGGACCTAACTATGGCTACACCTTC CASGLVKQGPNYGYTF . few TRBJ1-2 TRBV12-5
TGCAGCGCCGAAACCAGCGGGAGCTCCTACAATGAGCAGTTCTTC CSAETSGSSYNEQFF TRBD2 many TRBJ2-1 TRBV29-1
TGCAGTGCTAGAGATTACCACAGGGCCTACGAGCAGTACTTC CSARDYHRAYEQYF . . TRBJ2-7 TRBV20-1
TGTGCCAGCAGCTTTGGGACGACTTACAATGAGCAGTTCTTC CASSFGTTYNEQFF . . TRBJ2-1 TRBV5-8
TGCGCCAGCAGCCAGGGACCTGACAGGGGGGAGACCCAGTACTTC CASSQGPDRGETQYF TRBD1 many TRBJ2-5 TRBV4-1
TGTGCTAGTGGTTTCCTCCAGGACAGGGACGACGAGCAGTACTTC CASGFLQDRDDEQYF TRBD1 . TRBJ2-7 TRBV12-5
TGTGCTAGTGGTCTAGAGGGGCCAATCCAACTGTTTTTT CASGLEGPIQLFF . . TRBJ1-4 TRBV12-5
TGTGCCAGCAGCGTAGTGGTTGCGGGAACCTACAATGAGCAGTTCTTC CASSVVVAGTYNEQFF . few TRBJ2-1 TRBV9
TGTGCCAGCAGTACGAACACAGATACGCAGTATTTT CASSTNTDTQYF . few TRBJ2-3 TRBV27
TGTGCCAGCAGCCAGCAGGTGGGGACTAGCGGGAACATCTACAATGAGCAGTTCTTC CASSQQVGTSGNIYNEQFF TRBD2 once TRBJ2-1 TRBV3-1
TGTGCCAGCAGCATGGTTGGGGGGCTCTCTGGGGCCAACGTCCTGACTTTC CASSMVGGLSGANVLTF . . TRBJ2-6 TRBV27
TGTGCCAGCAGTTATTTTAGCGGAGACTACAATGAGCAGTTCTTC CASSYFSGDYNEQFF . . TRBJ2-1 TRBV27